This T cell receptor beta chain was captured by sequencing in a study of blood T cell repertoires in COVID-19. Study information: The origin of the acute and convalescent COVID-19 samples was the United States, Italy and Spain. From T cells, B-cell-depleted T cells, or PBMCs came the material, which was cDNA or gDNA.

Germline lookup yields CDR1 ENHRY and CDR2 SYGVKD. The V gene end was trimmed by 2 bases and the J gene end by 2 bases; junction bases not matched to a gene: 2. This CDR3 contains 15 residues. Original handling: Amplifying reference gene primers gave estimates of nucleated cell counts. The assay was immunoSEQ multiplex PCR, and TCRdb's table has in-frame clones only and misses some. V and J calls and clone size are as listed in that table; D and trimming were resolved from the DNA. The profile covers some 110,000 clones, with over 75% appearing a single time and 2.5% to 3% taken by the ten largest. Sequencing input: peripheral blood. The clonotype comes from a man aged 50 or older with acute or convalescent COVID-19. V gene TRBV10-3 combines with J gene TRBJ1-5; 8 bases are a match to TRBD1. The CDR3, as DNA: TGTGCCATCAGTGAGGACAGGGGTGGCAATCAGCCCCAGCATTTT. It yields the protein CAISEDRGGNQPQHF.